This T cell receptor (beta chain) was recorded in a study of CD8 T cells in Susac syndrome. In the case of this clonotype: What it recognizes is unknown.

CDR3 length equals 13 residues. The ends were cut back, 4 bases at V and 6 bases at J, with 11 bases in the middle. Per the germline V gene, CDR1 is SGHDT and CDR2 is YYEEEE. An input of 0.5 to 1 ug of RNA was subjected to reverse transcription using random hexamers. TCRdb processed the immunoSEQ multiplex PCR reads anew with MiXCR; each CDR3 protein has one entry. The sample lists about 300,000 distinct CDR3 sequences; approximately 85% were seen once. TCR beta sequencing covered blood CD8+ and CD4+ T cells. Study observations and caveats: The study recognized that the number of individuals in its TCR sequencing and HLA analysis was relatively small.

Material: CD8+ T cells from PBMCs. The chain uses TRBV5-6 and TRBJ1-3, with unresolved D. This clonotype was obtained from a human donor with multiple sclerosis. CDR3 loop: CASSGAIENTIYF. In DNA form, the CDR3 reads TGTGCCAGCAGCGGTGCGATAGAAAACACCATATATTTT. The variable domain in full, with the rest retrieved from reference TRBV5-6 and TRBJ1-3, is DAGVTQSPTHLIKTRGQQVTLRCSPKSGHDTVSWYQQALGQGPQFIFQYYEEEERQRGNFPDRFSGHQFPNYSSELNVNALLLGDSALYLCASSGAIENTIYFGEGSWLTVV.